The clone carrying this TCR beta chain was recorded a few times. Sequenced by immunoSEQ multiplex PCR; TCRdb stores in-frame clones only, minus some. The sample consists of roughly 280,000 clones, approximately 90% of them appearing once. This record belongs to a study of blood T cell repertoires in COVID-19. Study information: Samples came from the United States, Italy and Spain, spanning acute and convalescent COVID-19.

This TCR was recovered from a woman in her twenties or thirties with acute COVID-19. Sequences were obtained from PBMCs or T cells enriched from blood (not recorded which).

In DNA, the CDR3 is TGTGCCAGCAGCTACTATGCTGGGTACGAGCAGTACTTC. Amino acids: CASSYYAGYEQYF. V gene TRBV5-8 combines with J gene TRBJ2-7; no clear D. Trimming shortened V by 3 bases and J by 4 bases, and 11 bases separated the two germline ends. This CDR3 spans 13 amino acids. Germline V CDR1 and CDR2: SGHTS, YDEGEE.